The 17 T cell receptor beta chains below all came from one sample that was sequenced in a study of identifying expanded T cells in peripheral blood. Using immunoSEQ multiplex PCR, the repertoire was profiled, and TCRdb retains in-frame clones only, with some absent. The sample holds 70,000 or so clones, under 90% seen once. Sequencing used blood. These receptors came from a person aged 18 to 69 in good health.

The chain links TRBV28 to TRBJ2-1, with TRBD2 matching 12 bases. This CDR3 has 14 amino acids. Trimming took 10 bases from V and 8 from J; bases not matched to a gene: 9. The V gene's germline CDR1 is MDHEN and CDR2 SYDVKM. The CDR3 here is CATLAGGPSYEQFF. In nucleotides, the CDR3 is TGTGCCACCCTAGCGGGAGGGCCCTCCTATGAGCAGTTCTTC. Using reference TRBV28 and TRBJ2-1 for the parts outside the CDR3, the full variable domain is DVKVTQSSRYLVKRTGEKVFLECVQDMDHENMFWYRQDPGLGLRLIYFSYDVKMKEKGDIPEGYSVSREKKERFSLILESASTNQTSMYLCATLAGGPSYEQFFGPGTRLTVL.

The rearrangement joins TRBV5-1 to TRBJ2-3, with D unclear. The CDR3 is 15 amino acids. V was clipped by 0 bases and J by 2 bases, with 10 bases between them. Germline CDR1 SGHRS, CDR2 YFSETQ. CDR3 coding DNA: TGCGCCAGCAGCTTGGGAATCCAGGACACAGATACGCAGTATTTT. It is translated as CASSLGIQDTDTQYF. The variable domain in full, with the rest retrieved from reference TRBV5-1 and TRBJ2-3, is KAGVTQTPRYLIKTRGQQVTLSCSPISGHRSVSWYQQTPGQGLQFLFEYFSETQRNKGNFPGRFSGRQFSNSRSEMNVSTLELGDSALYLCASSLGIQDTDTQYFGPGTRLTVL.

CDR3 in DNA: TGTGCCAGCAGCGGGACTCGAAGGGGGAGGACGGTCGAGCAGTACTTC. The encoded protein is CASSGTRRGRTVEQYF. The chain has TRBV7-2 and TRBJ2-7; the D gene could be TRBD1 or TRBD2 (6 bases each). Trimming shortened V by 5 bases and J by 6 bases, and 23 bases separated the two germline ends. Germline CDR1 SGHTA, CDR2 FQGNSA. The CDR3 is 16 residues long.

CDR3 protein: CASSVGSGRYEQYF. The CDR3 region has the DNA TGTGCCAGCAGCGTAGGCAGCGGGAGGTACGAGCAGTACTTC. V gene TRBV9 combines with J gene TRBJ2-7; 9 bases match TRBD2. Germline V gene lookup returns CDR1 SGDLS and CDR2 YYNGEE. CDR3 length equals 14 residues. V was pared by 0 bases and J by 4 bases, with 2 bases of the junction left unmatched.

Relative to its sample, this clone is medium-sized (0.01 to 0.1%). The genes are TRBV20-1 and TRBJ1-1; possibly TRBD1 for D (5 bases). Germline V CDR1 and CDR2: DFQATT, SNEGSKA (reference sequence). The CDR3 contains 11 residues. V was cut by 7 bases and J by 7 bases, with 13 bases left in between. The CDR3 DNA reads TGCAGTGTTGATAGACAGATTGAAGCTTTCTTT. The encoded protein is CSVDRQIEAFF.

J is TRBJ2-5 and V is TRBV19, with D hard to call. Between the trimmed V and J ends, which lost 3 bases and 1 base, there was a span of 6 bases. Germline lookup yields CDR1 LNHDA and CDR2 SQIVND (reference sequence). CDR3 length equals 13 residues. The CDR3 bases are TGTGCCAGTAGTATGGCCCGCCAAGAGACCCAGTACTTC. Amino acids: CASSMARQETQYF.

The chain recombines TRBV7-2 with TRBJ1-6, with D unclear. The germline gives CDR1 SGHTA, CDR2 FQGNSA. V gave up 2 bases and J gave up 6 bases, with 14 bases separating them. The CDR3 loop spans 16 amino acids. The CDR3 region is CASSLSTTLPNSPLHF. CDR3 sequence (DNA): TGTGCCAGCAGCTTATCCACTACCCTACCTAATTCACCCCTCCACTTT. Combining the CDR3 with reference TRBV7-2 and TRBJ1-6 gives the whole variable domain GAGVSQSPSNKVTEKGKDVELRCDPISGHTALYWYRQSLGQGLEFLIYFQGNSAPDKSGLPSDRFSAERTGGSVSTLTIQRTQQEDSAVYLCASSLSTTLPNSPLHFGNGTRLTVT.

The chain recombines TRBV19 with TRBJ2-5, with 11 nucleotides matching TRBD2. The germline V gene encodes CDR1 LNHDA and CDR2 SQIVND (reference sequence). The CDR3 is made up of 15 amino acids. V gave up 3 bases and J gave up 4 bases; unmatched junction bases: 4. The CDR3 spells CASSIRLAGGETQYF. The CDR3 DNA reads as TGTGCCAGTAGTATCCGTCTAGCGGGAGGAGAGACCCAGTACTTC.

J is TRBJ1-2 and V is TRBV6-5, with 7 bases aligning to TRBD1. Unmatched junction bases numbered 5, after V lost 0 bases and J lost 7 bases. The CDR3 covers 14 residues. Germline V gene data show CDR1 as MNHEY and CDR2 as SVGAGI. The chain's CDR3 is CASSYSTGTSGYTF. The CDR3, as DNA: TGTGCCAGCAGTTACTCGACAGGGACGAGTGGCTACACCTTC.

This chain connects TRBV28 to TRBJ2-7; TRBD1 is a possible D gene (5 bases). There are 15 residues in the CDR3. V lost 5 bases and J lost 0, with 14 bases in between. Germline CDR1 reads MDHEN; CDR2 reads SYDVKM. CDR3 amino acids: CASSPSHRSSYEQYF. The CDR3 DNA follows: TGTGCCAGCAGTCCCTCCCACAGGTCCTCCTACGAGCAGTACTTC.

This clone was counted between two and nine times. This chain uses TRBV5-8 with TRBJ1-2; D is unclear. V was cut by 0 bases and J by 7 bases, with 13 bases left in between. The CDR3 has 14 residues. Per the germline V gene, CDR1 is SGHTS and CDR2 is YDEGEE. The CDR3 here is CASSLGHWASGYTF. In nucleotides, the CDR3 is TGTGCCAGCAGCTTGGGACATTGGGCGAGTGGCTACACCTTC.

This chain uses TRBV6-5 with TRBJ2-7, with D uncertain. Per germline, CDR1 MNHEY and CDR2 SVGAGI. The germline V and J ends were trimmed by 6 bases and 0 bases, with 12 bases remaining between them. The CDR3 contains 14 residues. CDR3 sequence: CASSYRRSSYEQYF. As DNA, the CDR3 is TGTGCCAGCAGCTACCGACGTAGCTCCTACGAGCAGTACTTC.

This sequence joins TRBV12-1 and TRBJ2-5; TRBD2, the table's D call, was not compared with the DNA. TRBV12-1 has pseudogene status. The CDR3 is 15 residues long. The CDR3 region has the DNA TGTGCCAGCATTATTACGGGAGGGATGATCGAGACCCAGTACTTC. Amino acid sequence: CASIITGGMIETQYF.

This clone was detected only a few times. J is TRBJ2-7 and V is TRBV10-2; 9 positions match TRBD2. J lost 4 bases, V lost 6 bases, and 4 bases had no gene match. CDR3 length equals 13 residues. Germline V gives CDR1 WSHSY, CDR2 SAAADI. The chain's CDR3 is CASRREGTYEQYF. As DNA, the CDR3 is TGCGCCAGCAGGCGGGAGGGGACTTACGAGCAGTACTTC.

The CDR3, as DNA: TGTGCCAGCAGCCCGGGACTAGCGGAGCCGTACAATGAGCAGTTCTTC. This codes for CASSPGLAEPYNEQFF. The chain recombines TRBV7-2 with TRBJ2-1, with TRBD2 matching 11 bases. V gave up 5 bases and J gave up 4 bases; unmatched junction bases: 7. Germline V CDR1 and CDR2: SGHTA, FQGNSA. The length of the CDR3 is 16 residues.

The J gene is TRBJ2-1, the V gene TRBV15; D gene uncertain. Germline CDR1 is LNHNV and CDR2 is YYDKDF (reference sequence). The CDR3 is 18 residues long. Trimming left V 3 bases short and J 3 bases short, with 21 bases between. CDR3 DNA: TGTGCCACCAGCAGCTTAGACCCTTCCCCGACTTTCTACAATGAGCAGTTCTTC. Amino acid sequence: CATSSLDPSPTFYNEQFF. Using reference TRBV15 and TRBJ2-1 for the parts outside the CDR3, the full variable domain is DAMVIQNPRYQVTQFGKPVTLSCSQTLNHNVMYWYQQKSSQAPKLLFHYYDKDFNNEADTPDNFQSRRPNTSFCFLDIRSPGLGDTAMYLCATSSLDPSPTFYNEQFFGPGTRLTVL.

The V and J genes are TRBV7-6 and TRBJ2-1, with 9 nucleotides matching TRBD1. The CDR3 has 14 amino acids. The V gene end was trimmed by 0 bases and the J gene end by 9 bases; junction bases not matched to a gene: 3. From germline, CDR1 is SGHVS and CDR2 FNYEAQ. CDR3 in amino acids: CASSLAGTGSEQFF. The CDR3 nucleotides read TGTGCCAGCAGCTTAGCGGGGACAGGGAGTGAGCAGTTCTTC.